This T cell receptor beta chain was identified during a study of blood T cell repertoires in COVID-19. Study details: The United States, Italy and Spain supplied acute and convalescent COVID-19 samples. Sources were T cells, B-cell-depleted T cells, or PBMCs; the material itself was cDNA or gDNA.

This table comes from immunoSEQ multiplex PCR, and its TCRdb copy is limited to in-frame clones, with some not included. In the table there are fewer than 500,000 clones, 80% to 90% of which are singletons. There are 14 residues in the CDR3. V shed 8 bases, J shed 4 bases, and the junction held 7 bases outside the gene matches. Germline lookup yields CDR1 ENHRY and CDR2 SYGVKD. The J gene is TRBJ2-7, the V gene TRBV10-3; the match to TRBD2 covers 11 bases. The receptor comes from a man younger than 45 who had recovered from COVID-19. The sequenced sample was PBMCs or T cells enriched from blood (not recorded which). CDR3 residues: CAIGLAGGPYEQYF. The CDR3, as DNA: TGTGCCATCGGTTTAGCGGGAGGGCCGTACGAGCAGTACTTC.